What follows are 8 T cell receptor beta chains derived from one specimen sequenced in a study of T cells in Graves' hyperthyroidism and ophthalmopathy (dated by TCRdb to about 2019). The library was built by means of multiplex PCR. The instrument given in TCRdb is Illumina HiSeq 2000. The TCR beta CDR3 regions were amplified from the RNA transcripts. A first-round RT-PCR of the TCR CDR3 used the HTBI primer set with the Qiagen OneStep RT-PCR kit. TCRdb reanalyzed the raw reads on its own, using fastp at Q25 for trimming and MiXCR for clone calling, and kept in-frame beta chains. Under each unique CDR3 protein, matching rows form one entry showing the most common genes and DNA. The sample includes 300,000 to 350,000 distinct CDR3 sequences, with 15% to 20% observed a single time. Of the sample, around 15% falls within the top ten clones. The sample comprised blood. The source is a woman aged 40 to 55 with Graves' ophthalmopathy.

The chain recombines TRBV7-6 with TRBJ1-1; D gene unclear. This CDR3 contains 14 residues. Germline CDR1 is SGHVS and CDR2 is FNYEAQ. The V end was cut by 1 base, the J end by 2 bases, with 8 bases between. CDR3 protein: CASSLGEGNTEAFF. The CDR3 DNA is TGTGCCAGCAGCTTAGGAGAGGGTAACACTGAAGCTTTCTTT.

The chain uses TRBV30 and TRBJ2-5; 11 nucleotides agree with TRBD1. Looked up from germline, CDR1 is GTSNPN and CDR2 is SVGIG (reference sequence). This CDR3 is built from 15 residues. After removal of 0 bases from V and 5 bases from J, the junction contained 5 bases not matched to a gene. CDR3 sequence reads: CAWSVKGTGGETQYF. CDR3 DNA: TGTGCCTGGAGTGTTAAAGGGACAGGGGGTGAGACCCAGTACTTC.

V and J are TRBV20-1 and TRBJ2-2; 8 bases agree with TRBD1. The ends lost 8 bases at V and 2 bases at J; junction bases unmatched: 7. The CDR3 length is 14 residues. CDR1 and CDR2 (germline): DFQATT, SNEGSKA (reference sequence). The CDR3: CSTRTGINTGELFF. The DNA for the CDR3 is TGCAGTACCCGGACAGGGATAAACACCGGGGAGCTGTTTTTT.

The V and J genes are TRBV15 and TRBJ1-2; D gene ambiguous. V was shortened by 4 bases and J by 7 bases, with 16 bases between the two germline ends. The CDR3 contains 14 residues. CDR1 is LNHNV and CDR2 is YYDKDF in the germline V gene (reference sequence). The CDR3 spells CATSTPEVGSGYTF. The CDR3 nucleotides are TGTGCCACCAGCACCCCGGAGGTAGGGTCTGGCTACACCTTC.

This clonotype was seen at least ten times. V and J are TRBV9 and TRBJ1-2; 8 bases agree with TRBD1. With 5 bases clipped from V and 6 bases from J, the junction kept 15 bases outside the gene matches. The V gene's germline CDR1 is SGDLS and CDR2 YYNGEE. CDR3 size: 16 residues. CDR3 protein: CASSEGTGQVTDGYTF. In DNA form, the CDR3 reads TGTGCCAGCAGTGAGGGAACGGGACAGGTTACCGATGGCTACACCTTC.

This clonotype was observed a few times. Since a much larger clone is just one base distant, this may be a read error. The rearrangement links TRBV6-1 to TRBJ1-5; D ambiguous. The CDR3 extends over 15 amino acids. Germline CDR1 is MNHNS and CDR2 is SASEGT. The V end lost 7 bases, the J end lost 2 bases, and 15 bases lay between the germline ends. The CDR3 sequence is CASTFNLVGNQPQHF. In nucleotides, the CDR3 is TGTGCCAGCACCTTCAACCTGGTCGGCAATCAGCCCCAGCATTTT.

This clonotype was recorded at least ten times. The rearrangement links TRBV14 to TRBJ1-2; no clear D gene. CDR1 and CDR2 (germline): SGHDN, FVKESK. V lost 4 bases and J 4 bases, leaving 7 bases between the germline ends. This CDR3 comprises 12 residues. CDR3 protein: CASSPSPYGYTF. In nucleotides, the CDR3 is TGTGCCAGCAGCCCGAGCCCCTATGGCTACACCTTC.

This clonotype was recorded many times. The chain has TRBV6-5 and TRBJ1-5; the D is unclear. The CDR3 has 16 amino acids. Trimming took 2 bases from V and 1 from J, leaving 12 bases between them. Germline CDR1 is MNHEY and CDR2 is SVGAGI. CDR3 protein: CASSYTDGFSNQPQHF. CDR3 nucleotide sequence: TGTGCCAGCAGTTACACGGACGGATTCAGCAATCAGCCCCAGCATTTT.